Listed below are T cell receptor beta chains from one sample, sequenced in a study of blood T cell repertoires in COVID-19. Profiling relied on immunoSEQ multiplex PCR, and the TCRdb table lists in-frame clones only, not all of them. Of roughly 450,000 clones detected, 90% appear once; the ten largest clones hold approximately 0.55%. The sequenced sample consisted of PBMCs or T cells enriched from blood (not recorded which). The receptors here all came from a man aged 18 to 29 who had recovered from COVID-19. CDR3s include the opening cysteine and the closing phenylalanine or tryptophan. A D gene is named only where the DNA matches it firmly. Clone sizes are given selectively: once, few, many, or a class where the clone is expanded.

size,V,D,J,DNA,CDR3
-,TRBV10-2,-,TRBJ1-1,TGCGCCAGCAGTTCCGGGGTCCGGGCAGAAGCTTTCTTT,CASSSGVRAEAFF
-,TRBV6-1,TRBD1,TRBJ1-2,TGTGCCAGCAGTGACGGGACAGGGGGCTATGGCTACACCTTC,CASSDGTGGYGYTF
-,TRBV7-9,-,TRBJ2-1,TGTGCCAGCAGCCCAAGCGGTGTTTCCTACAATGAGCAGTTCTTC,CASSPSGVSYNEQFF
-,TRBV3-1/TRBV3-2,TRBD1,TRBJ2-1,TGTGCCAGCAGCAACCGAGGACAGGGGGCCAATGAGCAGTTCTTC,CASSNRGQGANEQFF
-,TRBV30,-,TRBJ2-7,TGTGCCTGGAGCCCCAATTCCTACGAGCAGTACTTC,CAWSPNSYEQYF
-,TRBV7-3,TRBD2,TRBJ2-1,TGTGCCAGCAGCGCCACTAGCGGGAGTTACAATGAGCAGTTCTTC,CASSATSGSYNEQFF
-,TRBV11-2,TRBD1,TRBJ1-2,TGTGCCAGCAGCTTAGCGGACAGGGGGCGCCGGAACTATGGCTACACCTTC,CASSLADRGRRNYGYTF
-,TRBV28,TRBD1,TRBJ1-1,TGTGCCAGCACCACTACAGGGGGAGTCGCTGAAGCTTTCTTT,CASTTTGGVAEAFF
-,TRBV5-4,-,TRBJ1-1,TGTGCCAGCAGCTCACGACCGACAGTTGAAGCTTTCTTT,CASSSRPTVEAFF
-,TRBV5-4,-,TRBJ1-2,TGTGCCAGCAGCCTCGAGACTCTTTCTGGCTACACCTTC,CASSLETLSGYTF
-,TRBV28,-,TRBJ2-5,TGTGCCAGCAGTTTAGGCAGGGAACCTCGGGAGACCCAGTACTTC,CASSLGREPRETQYF
-,TRBV27,TRBD1,TRBJ1-6,TGTGCCAGCAGAGGGACAGGGCCGGATTCACCCCTCCACTTT,CASRGTGPDSPLHF
once,TRBV2,TRBD1,TRBJ1-1,TGTGCCAGCAGTGAACAGGGGGTGAACACTGAAGCTTTCTTT,CASSEQGVNTEAFF
-,TRBV12-3/TRBV12-4,-,TRBJ1-6,TGTGCCAGCGGTAGCTCGGGGAGGGCACCCCTCCACTTT,CASGSSGRAPLHF
-,TRBV7-8,-,TRBJ2-5,TGTGCCAGCAAGGCCAGGGGTCAAGAGACCCAGTACTTC,CASKARGQETQYF
-,TRBV11-2,TRBD2,TRBJ2-1,TGTGCCAGCAGCCATAGCGGGGGGGCATTTAGTGAGCAGTTCTTC,CASSHSGGAFSEQFF
-,TRBV2,TRBD2,TRBJ2-7,TGTGCCAGCAGTGCTCTATTAGCGGGAGTATCCGAGCAGTACTTC,CASSALLAGVSEQYF
-,TRBV19,-,TRBJ1-3,TGTGCCAGTAGTATGAGGGTGGAGCGAAACACCATATATTTT,CASSMRVERNTIYF
-,TRBV28,-,TRBJ1-1,TGTGCCAGCAGTTTGCCCGAGATGAACACTGAAGCTTTCTTT,CASSLPEMNTEAFF
-,TRBV2,-,TRBJ1-6,TGTGCCAGCAGTGGGGCCAGGAATTCACCCCTCCACTTT,CASSGARNSPLHF